This T cell receptor (beta chain) was sequenced for a study of shared clonotypes between healthy human individuals. The naive CD8 subset, CD45RO-negative cells positively selected for CCR7, excluded terminally differentiated effector memory CD45RA+ cells. The table came from immunoSEQ multiplex PCR; TCRdb's copy has only in-frame clones and leaves some out. The sample gives about 600,000 clones, around 95% of which show up once; approximately 0.1% is in the top ten. V was cut by 6 bases and J by 7 bases, with 12 bases left in between. Germline loops: CDR1 MDHEN, CDR2 SYDVKM. The CDR3 is 13 residues long.

This sequence originates from a woman in her twenties or thirties in good health. The chain recombines TRBV28 with TRBJ1-4; possible D gene TRBD1, 5 bases. The sequenced material came from naive CD8+ T cells sorted from blood. For the CDR3, the DNA is TGTGCCAGCAGAATATATGGGGGTGAAAAACTGTTTTTT. Protein: CASRIYGGEKLFF.